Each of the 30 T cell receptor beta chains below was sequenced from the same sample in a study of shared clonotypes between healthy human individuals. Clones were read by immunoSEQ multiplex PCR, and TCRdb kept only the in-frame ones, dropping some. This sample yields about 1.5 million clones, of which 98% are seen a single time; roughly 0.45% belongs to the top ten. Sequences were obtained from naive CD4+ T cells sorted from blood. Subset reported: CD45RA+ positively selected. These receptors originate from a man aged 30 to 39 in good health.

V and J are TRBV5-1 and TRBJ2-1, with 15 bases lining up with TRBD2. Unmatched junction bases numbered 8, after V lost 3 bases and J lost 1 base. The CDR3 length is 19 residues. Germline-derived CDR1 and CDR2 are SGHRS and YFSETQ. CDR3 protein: CASSSLPGLAGGSYNEQFF. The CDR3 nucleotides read TGCGCCAGCAGCTCCCTCCCGGGACTAGCGGGAGGTTCCTACAATGAGCAGTTCTTC.

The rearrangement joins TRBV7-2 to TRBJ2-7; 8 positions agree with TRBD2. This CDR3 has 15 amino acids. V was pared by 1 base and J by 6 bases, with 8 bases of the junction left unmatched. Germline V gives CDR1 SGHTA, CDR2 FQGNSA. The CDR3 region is CASSLVTGLGGEQYF. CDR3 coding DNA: TGTGCCAGCAGCTTAGTTACGGGACTAGGCGGCGAGCAGTACTTC.

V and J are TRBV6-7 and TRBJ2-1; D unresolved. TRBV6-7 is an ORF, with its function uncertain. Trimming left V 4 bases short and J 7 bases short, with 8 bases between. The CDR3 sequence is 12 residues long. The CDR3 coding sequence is TGTGCCAGCAGTTCTTATCTGAATGAGCAGTTCTTC. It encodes CASSSYLNEQFF.

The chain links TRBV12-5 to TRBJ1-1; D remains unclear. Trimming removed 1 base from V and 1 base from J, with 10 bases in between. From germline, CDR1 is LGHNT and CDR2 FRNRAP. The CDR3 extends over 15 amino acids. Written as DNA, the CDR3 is TGTGCTAGTGGTTTGGGAACTATAAAGAACACTGAAGCTTTCTTT. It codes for CASGLGTIKNTEAFF. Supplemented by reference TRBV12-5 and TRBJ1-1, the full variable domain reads DARVTQTPRHKVTEMGQEVTMRCQPILGHNTVFWYRQTMMQGLELLAYFRNRAPLDDSGMPKDRFSAEMPDATLATLKIQPSEPRDSAVYFCASGLGTIKNTEAFFGQGTRLTVV.

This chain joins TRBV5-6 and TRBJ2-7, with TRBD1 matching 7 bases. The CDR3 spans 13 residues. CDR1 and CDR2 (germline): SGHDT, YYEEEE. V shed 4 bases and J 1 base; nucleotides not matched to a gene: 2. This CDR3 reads CASSPGQSYEQYF. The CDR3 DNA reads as TGTGCCAGCAGCCCGGGACAGTCCTACGAGCAGTACTTC.

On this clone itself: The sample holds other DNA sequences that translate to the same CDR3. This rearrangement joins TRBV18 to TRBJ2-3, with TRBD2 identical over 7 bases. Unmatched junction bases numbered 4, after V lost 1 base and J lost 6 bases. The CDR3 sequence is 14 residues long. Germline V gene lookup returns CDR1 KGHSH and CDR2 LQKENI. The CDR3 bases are TGTGCCAGCTCACCACGGGCGGGAGCGGATACGCAGTATTTT. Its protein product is CASSPRAGADTQYF.

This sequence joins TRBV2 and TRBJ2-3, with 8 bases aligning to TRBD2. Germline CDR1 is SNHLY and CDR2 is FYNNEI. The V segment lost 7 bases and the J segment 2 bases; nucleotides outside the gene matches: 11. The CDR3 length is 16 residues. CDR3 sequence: CASMAPAGGFTDTQYF. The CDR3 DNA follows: TGTGCCAGCATGGCACCCGCGGGAGGATTCACAGATACGCAGTATTTT.

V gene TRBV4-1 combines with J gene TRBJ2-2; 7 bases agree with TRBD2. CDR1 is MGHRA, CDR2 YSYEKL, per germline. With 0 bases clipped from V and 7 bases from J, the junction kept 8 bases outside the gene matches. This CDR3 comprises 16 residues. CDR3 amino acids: CASSQDLGGKGGELFF. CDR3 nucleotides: TGCGCCAGCAGCCAAGATCTGGGGGGGAAAGGCGGGGAGCTGTTTTTT.

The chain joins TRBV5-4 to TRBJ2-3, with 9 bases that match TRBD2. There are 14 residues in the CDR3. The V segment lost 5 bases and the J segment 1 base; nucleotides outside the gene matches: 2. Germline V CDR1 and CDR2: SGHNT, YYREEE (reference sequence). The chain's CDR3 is CASSSGGRTDTQYF. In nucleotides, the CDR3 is TGTGCCAGCAGTAGCGGGGGACGCACAGATACGCAGTATTTT.

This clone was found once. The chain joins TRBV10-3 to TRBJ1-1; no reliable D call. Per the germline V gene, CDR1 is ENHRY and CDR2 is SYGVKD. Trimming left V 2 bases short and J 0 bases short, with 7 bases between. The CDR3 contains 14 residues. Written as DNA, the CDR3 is TGTGCCATCAGTGAGCTCCTTTTGAACACTGAAGCTTTCTTT. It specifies CAISELLLNTEAFF.

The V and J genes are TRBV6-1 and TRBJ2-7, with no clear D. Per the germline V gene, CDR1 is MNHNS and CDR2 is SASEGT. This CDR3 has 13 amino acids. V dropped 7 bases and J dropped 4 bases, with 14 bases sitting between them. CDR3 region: CASNPSGLYEQYF. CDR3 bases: TGTGCCAGCAATCCGTCGGGCCTATACGAGCAGTACTTC.

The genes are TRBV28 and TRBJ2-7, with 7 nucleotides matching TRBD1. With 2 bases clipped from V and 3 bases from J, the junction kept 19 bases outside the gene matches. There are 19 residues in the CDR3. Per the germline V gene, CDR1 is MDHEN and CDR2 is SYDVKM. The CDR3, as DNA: TGTGCCAGCAGTTTAACACGATCATACGACAGGGCCCATCGCTACGAGCAGTACTTC. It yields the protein CASSLTRSYDRAHRYEQYF.

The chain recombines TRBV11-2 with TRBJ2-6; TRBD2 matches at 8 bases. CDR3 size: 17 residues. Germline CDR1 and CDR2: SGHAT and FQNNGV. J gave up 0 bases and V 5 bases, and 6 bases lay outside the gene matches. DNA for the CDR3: TGTGCCAGCAGCCCCGGGGGGGGTGGCTCTGGGGCCAACGTCCTGACTTTC. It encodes CASSPGGGGSGANVLTF.

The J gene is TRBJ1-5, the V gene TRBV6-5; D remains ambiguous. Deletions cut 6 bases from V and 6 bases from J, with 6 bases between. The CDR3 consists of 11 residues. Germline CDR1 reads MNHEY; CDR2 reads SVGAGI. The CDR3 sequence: CASSEGQPQHF. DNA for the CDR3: TGTGCCAGCAGCGAGGGTCAGCCCCAGCATTTT.

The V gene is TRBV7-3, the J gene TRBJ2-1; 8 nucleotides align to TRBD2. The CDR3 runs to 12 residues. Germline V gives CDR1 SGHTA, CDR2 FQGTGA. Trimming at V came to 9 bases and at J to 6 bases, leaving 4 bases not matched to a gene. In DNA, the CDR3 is TGTGCCAGTAGGAGCGGGAGCAATGAGCAGTTCTTC. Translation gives CASRSGSNEQFF.

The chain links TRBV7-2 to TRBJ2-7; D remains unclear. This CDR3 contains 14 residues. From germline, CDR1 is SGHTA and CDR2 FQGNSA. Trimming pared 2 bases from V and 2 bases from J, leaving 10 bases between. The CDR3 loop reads CASSLSRVAYEQYF. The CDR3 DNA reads TGTGCCAGCAGCTTATCTAGGGTGGCCTACGAGCAGTACTTC.

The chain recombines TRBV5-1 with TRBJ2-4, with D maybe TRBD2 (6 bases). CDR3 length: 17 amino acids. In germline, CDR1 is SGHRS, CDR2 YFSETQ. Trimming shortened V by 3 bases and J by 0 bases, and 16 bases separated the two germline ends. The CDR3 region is CASSSGGLLIAKNIQYF. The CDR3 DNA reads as TGCGCCAGCAGCTCGGGCGGACTACTCATAGCCAAAAACATTCAGTACTTC.

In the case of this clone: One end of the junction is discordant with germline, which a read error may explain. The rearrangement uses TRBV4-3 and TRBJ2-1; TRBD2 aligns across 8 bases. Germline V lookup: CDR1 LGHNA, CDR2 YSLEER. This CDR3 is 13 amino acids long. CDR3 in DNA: TGCGCCAGCAGCCAAGAAAGCCGGCGGGGGGCGGTCTTC. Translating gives CASSQESRRGAVF.

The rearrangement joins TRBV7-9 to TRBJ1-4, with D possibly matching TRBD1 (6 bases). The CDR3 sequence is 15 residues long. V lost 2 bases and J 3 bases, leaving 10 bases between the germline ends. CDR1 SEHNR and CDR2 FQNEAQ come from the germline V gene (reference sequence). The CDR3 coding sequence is TGTGCCAGCAGCTTATACCCAGGGGCTAATGAAAAACTGTTTTTT. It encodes CASSLYPGANEKLFF. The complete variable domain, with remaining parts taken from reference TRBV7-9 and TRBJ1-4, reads DTGVSQNPRHKITKRGQNVTFRCDPISEHNRLYWYRQTLGQGPEFLTYFQNEAQLEKSRLLSDRFSAERPKGSFSTLEIQRTEQGDSAMYLCASSLYPGANEKLFFGSGTQLSVL.

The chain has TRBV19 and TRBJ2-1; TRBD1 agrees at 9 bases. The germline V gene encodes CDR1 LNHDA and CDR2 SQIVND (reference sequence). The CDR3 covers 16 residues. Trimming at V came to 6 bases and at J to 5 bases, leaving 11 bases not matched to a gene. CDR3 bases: TGTGCCAGTAGAACCCTCCCGGGACAGGGAAACAATGAGCAGTTCTTC. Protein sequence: CASRTLPGQGNNEQFF.

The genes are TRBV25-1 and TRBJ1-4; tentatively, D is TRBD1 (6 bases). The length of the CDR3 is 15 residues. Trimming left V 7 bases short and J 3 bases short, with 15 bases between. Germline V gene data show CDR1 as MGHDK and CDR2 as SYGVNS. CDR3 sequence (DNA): TGTGCCAGCATCGATACAGGGTCATCTAATGAAAAACTGTTTTTT. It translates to CASIDTGSSNEKLFF. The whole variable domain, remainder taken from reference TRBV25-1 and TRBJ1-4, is EADIYQTPRYLVIGTGKKITLECSQTMGHDKMYWYQQDPGMELHLIHYSYGVNSTEKGDLSSESTVSRIRTEHFPLTLESARPSHTSQYLCASIDTGSSNEKLFFGSGTQLSVL.

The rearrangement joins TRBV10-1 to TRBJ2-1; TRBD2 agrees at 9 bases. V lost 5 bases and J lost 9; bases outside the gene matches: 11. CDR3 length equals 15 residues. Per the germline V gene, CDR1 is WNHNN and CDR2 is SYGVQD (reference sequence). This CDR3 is CASSYSGSRSAEQFF. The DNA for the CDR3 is TGCGCCAGCAGTTATAGCGGGAGTCGATCGGCTGAGCAGTTCTTC.

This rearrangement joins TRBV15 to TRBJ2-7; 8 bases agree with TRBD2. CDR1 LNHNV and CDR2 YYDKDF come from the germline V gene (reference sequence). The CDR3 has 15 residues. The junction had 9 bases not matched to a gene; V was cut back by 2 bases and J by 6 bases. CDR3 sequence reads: CATSRSEGLGSEQYF. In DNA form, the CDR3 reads TGTGCCACCAGCAGATCGGAGGGACTAGGTAGCGAGCAGTACTTC.

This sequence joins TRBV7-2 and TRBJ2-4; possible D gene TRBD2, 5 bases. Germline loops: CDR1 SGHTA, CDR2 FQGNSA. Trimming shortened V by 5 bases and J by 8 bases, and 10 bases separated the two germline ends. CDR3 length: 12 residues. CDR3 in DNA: TGTGCCAGCAGCCACACTAGGCACATTCAGTACTTC. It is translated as CASSHTRHIQYF.

The CDR3 protein is CSVDTARDTQYF. CDR3 bases: TGCAGCGTTGACACCGCCCGTGATACGCAGTATTTT. The chain combines TRBV29-1 with TRBJ2-3; D gene ambiguous. The CDR3 consists of 12 residues. The germline gives CDR1 SQVTM, CDR2 ANQGSEA. The germline V and J ends were trimmed by 3 bases and 6 bases, with 10 bases remaining between them.

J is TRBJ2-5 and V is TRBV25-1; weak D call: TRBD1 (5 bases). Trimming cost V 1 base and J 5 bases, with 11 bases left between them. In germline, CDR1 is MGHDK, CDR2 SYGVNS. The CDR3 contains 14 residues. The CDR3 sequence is CASSESRVGETQYF. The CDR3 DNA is TGTGCCAGCAGTGAATCCAGGGTTGGGGAGACCCAGTACTTC.

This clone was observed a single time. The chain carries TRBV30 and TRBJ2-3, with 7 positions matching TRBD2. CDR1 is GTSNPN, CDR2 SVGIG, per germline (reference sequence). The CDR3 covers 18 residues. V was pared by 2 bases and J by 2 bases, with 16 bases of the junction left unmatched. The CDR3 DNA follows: TGTGCCTGGAGTAGGCGGGAGCGCCAGAGGGTTTACACAGATACGCAGTATTTT. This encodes CAWSRRERQRVYTDTQYF.

The CDR3 DNA reads as TGTGCCAGCTCACCACCATGGCAGGACACTGAAGCTTTCTTT. It codes for CASSPPWQDTEAFF. The gene calls are TRBV18 and TRBJ1-1; D uncertain. The CDR3 length is 14 residues. Germline-derived CDR1 and CDR2 are KGHSH and LQKENI. V dropped 0 bases and J dropped 3 bases, with 8 bases sitting between them.

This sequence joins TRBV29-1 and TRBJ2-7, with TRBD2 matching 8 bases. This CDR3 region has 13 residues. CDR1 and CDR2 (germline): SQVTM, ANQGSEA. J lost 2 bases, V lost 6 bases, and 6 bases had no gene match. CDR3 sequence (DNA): TGCAGCGTCGGGACTAGACAGACCTACGAGCAGTACTTC. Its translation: CSVGTRQTYEQYF.

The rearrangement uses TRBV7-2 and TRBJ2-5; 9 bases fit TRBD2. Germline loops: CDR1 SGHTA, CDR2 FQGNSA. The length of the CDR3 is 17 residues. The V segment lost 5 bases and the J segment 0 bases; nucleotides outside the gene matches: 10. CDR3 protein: CASSRRREGQYQETQYF. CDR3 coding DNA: TGTGCCAGCAGCCGCAGGCGGGAGGGCCAATACCAAGAGACCCAGTACTTC.